This T cell receptor beta chain was found in a study of identical twins. From germline, CDR1 is ENHRY and CDR2 SYGVKD. V was pared by 0 bases and J by 5 bases, with 1 base between. This CDR3 is built from 11 residues. This clonotype appeared many times. Its matching antigen is unknown. TCRdb ran MiXCR on the 5' RACE reads and lists one entry per CDR3 protein. The table has 220,000 or so distinct CDR3 sequences, around 6.6% seen once. Whole-study findings and limits: Carriage of fewer insertions was seen in abundant cord blood beta clonotypes, whereas memory repertoires showed none. The study found excess low generation probability among twin-shared out-of-frame alpha sequences.

This sample was also put to use in a study of yellow fever vaccine responses in identical twins. Per that paper: Vaccine T cell responses of twins reportedly seemed partly convergent and partly personalized.

This receptor was obtained from a woman between 18 and 29 years old in good health. The chain carries TRBV10-3 and TRBJ1-1; no clear D gene. The sequenced sample was memory (CD45RO+) T cells sorted from blood. As DNA, the CDR3 is TGTGCCATCAGTGAGTCTACTGAAGCTTTCTTT. Amino acids: CAISESTEAFF.